These T cell receptor beta chains were read from a single sample in a study of shared clonotypes between healthy human individuals. TCRdb's table, derived via immunoSEQ multiplex PCR, lists solely in-frame clones and lacks some. Counted here are 2.3 million or so clones, approximately 95% occurring once; the ten biggest clones make up 0.39%. Sequencing input: naive CD4+ T cells from PBMCs. These receptors were taken from a man younger than 30 in good health. Some clones in this sample may be carry-over from other donors' samples. The CDR3 runs from the conserved cysteine through the conserved F or W. The order of the fields is clone size, D gene, J gene, V gene, CDR3 DNA, CDR3 protein. D genes are given only for firm matches. Expanded clones are given a class, and other clones once, few, many or no size at all.

>NA|TRBD2|TRBJ2-7|TRBV5-1
TGCGCCAGCAGCTTGGGTCGGTCGGGAGGTCCCTACGAGCAGTACTTC
CASSLGRSGGPYEQYF
>NA|TRBD1|TRBJ2-7|TRBV7-2
TGTGCCAACAGTATATCCGGGACAGCCTCTTACGAGCAGTACTTC
CANSISGTASYEQYF
>NA|NA|TRBJ2-3|TRBV29-1
TGCAGCGCGGCGGGCCGGCTGGGAGATACGCAGTATTTT
CSAAGRLGDTQYF
>NA|NA|TRBJ2-7|TRBV6-6
TGTGCCAGCATGGTGACAGAAGTCTCCTACGAGCAGTACTTC
CASMVTEVSYEQYF
>NA|NA|TRBJ2-1|TRBV28
TGTGCCAGCACCCCAGGGGGGACCGGGGTGGTCTACAATGAGCAGTTCTTC
CASTPGGTGVVYNEQFF
>NA|NA|TRBJ2-7|TRBV2
TGTGCCAGCAGTGAAGCTGGGGCAGGGTCCTACGAGCAGTACTTC
CASSEAGAGSYEQYF
>once|TRBD2|TRBJ2-7|TRBV7-2
TGTGCCAGCAGCTTAGTACGTTTCAGCAGCGGGAGATCGAACGAGCAGTACTTC
CASSLVRFSSGRSNEQYF
>NA|TRBD2|TRBJ2-3|TRBV6-6
TGTGCCAGCAGTAGATGGCGGGAGTTTTCAGATACGCAGTATTTT
CASSRWREFSDTQYF
>NA|TRBD2|TRBJ2-7|TRBV7-2
TGTGCCAGCAGCCTTCGGGCGGGAGGGCCCTACGAGCAGTACTTC
CASSLRAGGPYEQYF
>few|NA|TRBJ1-1|TRBV2
TGTGCCAGCAGCCTCGATCGAGGTGCTGAAGCTTTCTTT
CASSLDRGAEAFF
>NA|NA|TRBJ1-1|TRBV5-8
TGTGCCAGCAGCGCCATTCGACCAGGGGACACTGAAGCTTTCTTT
CASSAIRPGDTEAFF
>NA|NA|TRBJ2-3|TRBV7-8
TGTGCCAGCAGCCCACCAGGGACAGATACGCAGTATTTT
CASSPPGTDTQYF
>NA|NA|TRBJ2-2|TRBV2
TGTGCCAGCAGTGGATGGAGTCGCACCGGGGAGCTGTTTTTT
CASSGWSRTGELFF
>NA|TRBD1|TRBJ1-2|TRBV5-1
TGCGCCAGCAGCCCCTGGACAGGAGAGTTCTATGGCTACACCTTC
CASSPWTGEFYGYTF
>NA|NA|TRBJ2-2|TRBV9
TGTGCCAGCAGCGTAGAGCTGGGATCTACCGGGGAGCTGTTTTTT
CASSVELGSTGELFF
>few|NA|TRBJ1-1|TRBV11-2
TGTGCCAGCAGCTTAGTGGTCCCGAACACTGAAGCTTTCTTT
CASSLVVPNTEAFF